The sequence of this T cell receptor beta chain was determined in a study of early T cells in non-severe SARS-CoV-2 infection (dated by TCRdb to 2020 to 2023). Looking at the study overall: Because TCR sequencing relied on bulk RNA taken from unsorted whole blood, pairing of alpha and beta chains was not possible.

A case-control design nested within a healthcare worker cohort in London, UK, was used, with weekly nasopharyngeal swab PCR tests and blood sampling performed. Healthcare workers were recruited during the week of the UK lockdown, between 23 and 31 March 2020, and followed weekly for up to about 15 weeks. Beyond this particular receptor, the publication reports: VDJdb matching was skewed toward anti-spike CD8 responses, so virus-specific expansions were likely underestimated and private and CD4 specificities were missed.

There are many counts of this clonotype. Its antigen has not been determined. The sample holds no much larger clone one base away, and base qualities are not on file. Libraries came from 5' RACE. Sequenced using a NextSeq 500. The TCR library protocol attached unique molecular identifiers to individual cDNA molecules to correct for sequencing error and PCR bias. Sequencing covered both TCR alpha and beta chains, and within each sample the abundances of alpha and beta sequences were tightly co-correlated. For the original study's pipeline: Decombinator V4 was used to annotate the V gene, J gene and CDR3 of the TCR sequences. TCRs were defined as expanded if a significant change between any two time points was detected under a Poisson model with p below 0.0001. TCR abundances were normalised to the total number of TCRs sequenced in each sample and reported as counts per million. MAIT TCRs were defined by TRAV1-2 paired with TRAJ12, TRAJ20 or TRAJ33, and iNKT TCRs by TRAV10 paired with TRAJ18. VDJdb, accessed 1 November 2021, was searched for CMV, EBV and SARS-CoV-2 annotated TCRs, excluding TCRs annotated for multiple antigens. In-frame beta chains were kept once TCRdb had trimmed the public reads at Q25 with fastp and called clones with MiXCR. Rows with a matching CDR3 protein are joined into one entry that keeps the most common DNA and genes. TCRdb, rather than the study authors, made the V and J calls. The sample has about 73,000 distinct CDR3 sequences on record, approximately 14% of them singletons. The top ten hold more than 13% of the sample.

The CDR3 measures 14 amino acids from cysteine to phenylalanine. This entry keeps only the CDR3 DNA: 42 bases, framed from base 1. A distance of 12 bases separates the germline ends of V and J, which lose 4 bases and 2 bases respectively. CDR1 and CDR2 are read off the germline V gene (reference sequence) as GTSNPN and SVGIG. The sequence derives from an adult who was a healthcare worker with PCR-confirmed SARS-CoV-2 infection or an uninfected control (not recorded which). The chain couples TRBV30 to TRBJ1-3; a tentative D call is TRBD1 (5 bases match). The sequencing input was whole blood. The bases read TGTGCCTGGACGCCCGGGACCCCTGGAAACACCATATATTTT. Its protein is CAWTPGTPGNTIYF.